The 8 T cell receptor beta chains below come from one sample, sequenced in a study of OX40 agonist ivuxolimab in advanced cancers. Sequencing was performed with immunoSEQ multiplex PCR; in TCRdb, only in-frame clones are kept and a portion is missing. This sample has more than 35,000 clones; over 60% occur once, and the top ten carry around 9.3%. The sequences come from CD4+ or CD8+ T cells sorted from blood, collected in a trial of the OX40 agonist ivuxolimab. The receptors stem from an adult with an advanced solid tumor such as melanoma, head and neck, liver or kidney cancer.

This clone was seen more than once but under ten times. V gene TRBV10-2 combines with J gene TRBJ2-7; the D call may be TRBD1 or TRBD2 (5 bases each). The V end lost 9 bases, the J end lost 2 bases, and 20 bases lay between the germline ends. The CDR3 contains 15 residues. Germline V lookup: CDR1 WSHSY, CDR2 SAAADI. This CDR3 reads CASSEGRLPAYEQYF. Here the CDR3 DNA reads TGCGCCAGTTCCGAGGGGCGACTCCCGGCCTACGAGCAGTACTTC.

This rearrangement joins TRBV7-2 to TRBJ2-7, with TRBD2 as a possible D gene (5 bases). V was pared by 3 bases and J by 3 bases, with 9 bases between. Germline V gene lookup returns CDR1 SGHTA and CDR2 FQGNSA. The CDR3 is made up of 13 amino acids. CDR3 loop: CASSLVRGYEQYF. The CDR3 DNA reads as TGTGCCAGCAGCTTGGTACGGGGCTACGAGCAGTACTTC.

The chain uses TRBV5-1 and TRBJ2-5; possibly TRBD1 for D (5 bases). The tail of the sequence fits TRBJ2-7 better, so the J call may be wrong. CDR1 SGHRS and CDR2 YFSETQ come from the germline V gene. The CDR3 runs 13 residues. CDR3 residues: CASSLGQPNEQYF. Here the CDR3 DNA reads TGCGCCAGCAGCTTGGGACAGCCAAACGAGCAGTACTTC.

The chain combines TRBV11-2 with TRBJ1-1, with a weak D call TRBD1 (6 bases). V lost 3 bases to trimming and J lost 0 bases, with 14 bases between them. The CDR3 has 16 residues. Germline V CDR1 and CDR2: SGHAT, FQNNGV. Here the CDR3 reads CASSFGHRDVNTEAFF. For the CDR3, the DNA is TGTGCCAGCAGCTTCGGGCACAGGGATGTGAACACTGAAGCTTTCTTT.

The chain couples TRBV30 to TRBJ2-1; a weak D match, TRBD1 (6 bases). The CDR3 consists of 18 residues. Between the trimmed V and J ends, which lost 2 bases and 9 bases, there was a span of 29 bases. In germline, CDR1 is GTSNPN, CDR2 SVGIG (reference sequence). The CDR3 DNA sequence: TGTGCCTGGAGTATGTCGGGGCTTGGGCTAGACTTGGACAGTGAGCAGTTCTTC. It specifies CAWSMSGLGLDLDSEQFF.

CDR3 residues: CASSPGTAHYGYTF. The CDR3, as DNA: TGTGCCAGCAGTCCTGGGACGGCGCACTATGGCTACACCTTC. The chain recombines TRBV27 with TRBJ1-2; D perhaps matches TRBD1 (5 bases). The CDR3 runs to 14 residues. Trimming stripped 5 bases from V and 3 bases from J, with 13 bases between. Germline loops: CDR1 MNHEY, CDR2 SMNVEV (reference sequence).

The J gene is TRBJ2-1, the V gene TRBV7-2; 8 nucleotides line up with TRBD2. The length of the CDR3 is 16 residues. CDR1 is SGHTA, CDR2 FQGNSA, per germline. V trimming: 5 bases; J trimming: 4 bases; junction bases outside the gene matches: 10. The CDR3, as DNA: TGTGCCAGCAGCCCTGTAGCCGGGGGGGCTTACAATGAGCAGTTCTTC. Translated: CASSPVAGGAYNEQFF.

The rearrangement links TRBV18 to TRBJ2-3; a possible D gene is TRBD2 (6 bases). Trimming removed 7 bases at V and 4 bases at J, with 12 bases between. This CDR3 comprises 13 residues. Germline values: CDR1 KGHSH, CDR2 LQKENI. CDR3 nucleotides: TGTGCCAGCTTACGGGACTTCTCAGATACGCAGTATTTT. Residues: CASLRDFSDTQYF.